The 21 T cell receptor beta chains in this list originate from one sample, sequenced in a study of control samples from healthy donors and cancer patients (TCRdb year 2020). Libraries were constructed by the immunoSEQ multiplex PCR assay. The clones in this table, taken by TCRdb from immuneACCESS, are in-frame only. Not every clone is retained; where verified, under half of the shortfall comes from an unresolved V gene, and the cause of the rest is unknown. The sample yields over 150,000 clones; less than 95% were counted once. Together, the top ten hold about 14% of the sample. The source material was PBMCs. Receptors originate from a man aged 55 to 69 with colorectal cancer.

This chain's CDR3 is CASRGANTEAFF. CDR3 in DNA: TGTGCCAGCAGGGGCGCGAACACTGAAGCTTTCTTT. V gene TRBV14 combines with J gene TRBJ1-1; D is unresolved. CDR3 length equals 12 residues. Trimming shortened V by 6 bases and J by 1 base, and 6 bases separated the two germline ends. Germline lookup yields CDR1 SGHDN and CDR2 FVKESK. Together with reference TRBV14 and TRBJ1-1, the CDR3 gives the full variable domain: EAGVTQFPSHSVIEKGQTVTLRCDPISGHDNLYWYRRVMGKEIKFLLHFVKESKQDESGMPNNRFLAERTGGTYSTLKVQPAELEDSGVYFCASRGANTEAFFGQGTRLTVV.

V and J are TRBV3-1 (or the pseudogene TRBV3-2) and TRBJ1-2; D gene uncertain. This CDR3 is 13 amino acids long. Trimming shortened V by 3 bases and J by 2 bases, and 7 bases separated the two germline ends. Germline CDR1 reads LGHDT; CDR2 reads YNNKEL (reference sequence). The CDR3 loop is CASSQGGNYGYTF. The CDR3 DNA reads as TGTGCCAGCAGCCAGGGAGGGAACTATGGCTACACCTTC.

The rearrangement uses TRBV19 and TRBJ1-6; D is uncertain. The V end was cut by 3 bases, the J end by 10 bases, with 13 bases between. Germline V gene sequence: CDR1 LNHDA, CDR2 SQIVND (reference sequence). The CDR3 extends over 14 amino acids. CDR3 amino acids: CASSIELGESPLHF. The CDR3, as DNA: TGTGCCAGTAGTATTGAGCTGGGAGAGTCACCCCTCCACTTT.

V gene TRBV24-1 combines with J gene TRBJ1-5, with TRBD1 identical over 10 bases. The CDR3 is 16 residues long. J lost 6 bases, V lost 6 bases, and 10 bases had no gene match. Germline-derived CDR1 and CDR2 are KGHDR and SFDVKD. CDR3 region: CATSNSGQGESQPQHF. DNA for the CDR3: TGTGCCACCAGTAACTCCGGACAGGGGGAGAGTCAGCCCCAGCATTTT.

The chain employs TRBV9 and TRBJ1-2, with D tentatively TRBD1 (5 bases). The CDR3 is 12 amino acids. Germline loops: CDR1 SGDLS, CDR2 YYNGEE. V lost 2 bases, J lost 8 bases, and 10 bases lay in between. The CDR3 loop reads CASSVGVGGYTF. In nucleotides, the CDR3 is TGTGCCAGCAGCGTGGGGGTTGGAGGCTACACCTTC.

CDR3 sequence (DNA): TGCGCCAGCAGCTCCACGGGACAGGGGGCTGAGGAGACCCAGTACTTC. As protein: CASSSTGQGAEETQYF. The gene calls are TRBV4-1 and TRBJ2-5; 12 positions match TRBD1. CDR1 and CDR2 from the germline V gene are MGHRA and YSYEKL. Losses at the gene ends were 5 bases for V and 5 bases for J; bases not matched to a gene: 9. The length of the CDR3 is 16 residues.

This chain joins TRBV3-1 (or the pseudogene TRBV3-2) and TRBJ2-1; D is ambiguous. From germline, CDR1 is LGHDT and CDR2 YNNKEL (reference sequence). CDR3 length: 16 amino acids. The V end lost 1 base, the J end lost 0 bases, and 10 bases lay between the germline ends. In DNA form, the CDR3 reads TGTGCCAGCAGCCAAGGGTCGGATAGCTCCTACAATGAGCAGTTCTTC. This translates into CASSQGSDSSYNEQFF.

The chain carries TRBV19 and TRBJ2-1; 12 nucleotides align to TRBD2. Germline CDR1 is LNHDA and CDR2 is SQIVND (reference sequence). This CDR3 region has 17 residues. Unmatched junction bases numbered 5, after V lost 4 bases and J lost 1 base. CDR3 residues: CASSKLAGGFSYNEQFF. CDR3 bases: TGTGCCAGTAGTAAACTAGCGGGGGGCTTTTCCTACAATGAGCAGTTCTTC.

The chain links TRBV12-3 or TRBV12-4 to TRBJ2-5, with D perhaps given as TRBD1 or TRBD2 (5 bases each). V was pared by 4 bases and J by 5 bases, with 11 bases between. This CDR3 region has 13 residues. The CDR3 region is CASSWGIGETQYF. Here the CDR3 DNA reads TGTGCCAGCAGTTGGGGGATTGGGGAGACCCAGTACTTC.

CDR3 sequence reads: CASSLEAAQNIQYF. The DNA for the CDR3 is TGCGCCAGCAGCTTGGAGGCAGCACAAAACATTCAGTACTTC. The genes are TRBV5-1 and TRBJ2-4; D is uncertain. Trimming cost V 0 bases and J 5 bases, with 9 bases left between them. Germline loops: CDR1 SGHRS, CDR2 YFSETQ. The CDR3 extends over 14 amino acids.

The CDR3 here is CASSSTPGNYGYTF. CDR3 bases: TGTGCCAGCAGCTCAACTCCGGGGAACTATGGCTACACCTTC. The chain has TRBV7-2 and TRBJ1-2; D is ambiguous. The CDR3 has 14 amino acids. CDR1 and CDR2 from the germline V gene are SGHTA and FQGNSA. V was clipped by 4 bases and J by 2 bases, with 11 bases between them.

V gene TRBV19 combines with J gene TRBJ1-4; D remains ambiguous. V dropped 8 bases and J dropped 0 bases, with 13 bases sitting between them. From germline, CDR1 is LNHDA and CDR2 SQIVND (reference sequence). The CDR3 loop spans 15 amino acids. The CDR3 loop is CASAKLSATNEKLFF. In nucleotides, the CDR3 is TGTGCCAGTGCAAAATTAAGCGCAACTAATGAAAAACTGTTTTTT.

The J gene is TRBJ2-2, the V gene TRBV11-3, with D perhaps TRBD1 (6 bases). CDR3 size: 14 residues. CDR1 and CDR2 (germline): SGHNT, YENEEA. Deletions cut 5 bases from V and 4 bases from J, with 11 bases between. The CDR3 DNA follows: TGTGCCAGCAGCCGGACAGACCCCACCGGGGAGCTGTTTTTT. Its translation is CASSRTDPTGELFF. Full variable domain (missing parts from reference TRBV11-3 and TRBJ2-2): EAGVVQSPRYKIIEKKQPVAFWCNPISGHNTLYWYLQNLGQGPELLIRYENEEAVDDSQLPKDRFSAERLKGVDSTLKIQPAELGDSAVYLCASSRTDPTGELFFGEGSRLTVL.

The rearrangement links TRBV11-2 to TRBJ1-4; weak D call: TRBD1 (6 bases). Trimming stripped 5 bases from V and 7 bases from J, with 11 bases between. CDR1 and CDR2 (germline): SGHAT, FQNNGV. The CDR3 spans 13 residues. As DNA, the CDR3 is TGTGCCAGCAGCCCAGGGGCGGCTGAAAAACTGTTTTTT. Amino acids: CASSPGAAEKLFF.

The V call is TRBV12-3 or TRBV12-4, the J call TRBJ2-1; maybe TRBD2 (6 bases). V lost 11 bases and J lost 3, with 11 bases in between. The CDR3 spans 12 residues. The CDR3, as DNA: TGTGCCCAGGGAGCGGGCTACAATGAGCAGTTCTTC. Encoded protein: CAQGAGYNEQFF.

J is TRBJ2-5 and V is TRBV2; D is unclear. V was shortened by 7 bases and J by 0 bases, with 9 bases between the two germline ends. The CDR3 has 13 amino acids. Per the germline V gene, CDR1 is SNHLY and CDR2 is FYNNEI. The DNA for the CDR3 is TGTGCCAGCACCATTGCGAACCAAGAGACCCAGTACTTC. Protein: CASTIANQETQYF.

The chain joins TRBV3-1 (or the pseudogene TRBV3-2) to TRBJ1-2; 9 bases map to TRBD1. V lost 0 bases, J lost 0 bases, and 8 bases stayed unmatched. Germline V CDR1 and CDR2: LGHDT, YNNKEL (reference sequence). The CDR3 is 18 residues long. The CDR3 DNA is TGTGCCAGCAGCCAAGAGGCCCCGGGACAGGGAGCTAACTATGGCTACACCTTC. Translated, it gives CASSQEAPGQGANYGYTF.

The chain carries TRBV19 and TRBJ1-2; D is possibly TRBD1 (5 bases). V was pared by 5 bases and J by 4 bases, with 17 bases between. The length of the CDR3 is 15 residues. Germline loops: CDR1 LNHDA, CDR2 SQIVND (reference sequence). The CDR3 reads CASSYQGATSYGYTF. The CDR3, as DNA: TGTGCCAGTAGTTACCAAGGGGCCACCTCCTATGGCTACACCTTC. Using reference TRBV19 and TRBJ1-2 for the parts outside the CDR3, the full variable domain is DGGITQSPKYLFRKEGQNVTLSCEQNLNHDAMYWYRQDPGQGLRLIYYSQIVNDFQKGDIAEGYSVSREKKESFPLTVTSAQKNPTAFYLCASSYQGATSYGYTFGSGTRLTVV.

The rearrangement joins TRBV6-5 to TRBJ1-1, with D uncertain. The germline V and J ends were trimmed by 4 bases and 4 bases, with 7 bases remaining between them. The CDR3 consists of 12 residues. Germline loops: CDR1 MNHEY, CDR2 SVGAGI. For the CDR3, the DNA is TGTGCCAGCAGTTCCCCGTTCACTGAAGCTTTCTTT. Translation: CASSSPFTEAFF.

About this clone itself: The junction departs from the called germline gene at one end, perhaps through a read error. The chain links TRBV7-2 to TRBJ2-2, with D perhaps matching TRBD2 (5 bases). Germline V gives CDR1 SGHTA, CDR2 FQGNSA. This CDR3 is built from 12 residues. This CDR3 reads CASSLASGELFF. The CDR3 DNA reads TGTGCCAGCAGCCTAGCTAGCGGGGAGCTGTTTTTT.

The chain joins TRBV7-8 to TRBJ1-6, with 11 bases fitting TRBD1. The CDR3 length is 15 residues. The germline V gene encodes CDR1 SGHVS and CDR2 FQNEAQ. The junction had 0 bases not matched to a gene; V was cut back by 5 bases and J by 3 bases. In DNA, the CDR3 is TGTGCCAGCAGCGGGACAGGGGGCTATAATTCACCCCTCCACTTT. It specifies CASSGTGGYNSPLHF.